This TCR beta chain appears in the sequencing data of a study of pediatric ulcerative colitis. Study-level results: Rectal repertoires separated controls, mild-moderate and acute severe colitis.

This clone was counted between two and nine times. Its antigen is currently unknown. The protocol was immunoSEQ multiplex PCR, while the TCRdb copy is restricted to in-frame clones and leaves out a portion. The data hold thousands of clones, with around 92% observed a single time. Germline assignment: CDR1 ENHRY and CDR2 SYGVKD. The CDR3 spans 13 residues. Trimming at V came to 9 bases and at J to 6 bases, leaving 7 bases not matched to a gene. The sequencing input was blood. The source of this sequence is a girl aged 5 to 17 who was a control in a study of pediatric ulcerative colitis. The chain uses TRBV10-3 and TRBJ1-1, with TRBD1 matching 10 bases. The CDR3 sequence is CAMGTGESPEAFF. DNA of the CDR3: TGTGCCATGGGGACAGGGGAGAGTCCTGAAGCTTTCTTT.